A single sample is the source of the 30 T cell receptor beta chains below, sequenced in a study of T cells in Graves' hyperthyroidism and ophthalmopathy. Template material for amplifying TCR beta CDR3 regions consisted of RNA transcripts. HTBI primers were used for first-round RT-PCR of the TCR CDR3. TCRdb redid the calling of the multiplex PCR reads with MiXCR, one entry per CDR3 protein. The sample yields a few hundred thousand distinct CDR3 sequences, around a sixth seen once. Material for sequencing was blood. These receptors came from a woman aged 50 to 65 with Graves' hyperthyroidism.

This clonotype was seen a few times. This may come from a read error, since a much larger clone is one base off. V gene TRBV6-2 or TRBV6-3 combines with J gene TRBJ1-5; D possibly corresponds to TRBD1 (6 bases). Trimming removed 6 bases from V and 6 bases from J, with 9 bases in between. The CDR3 length is 12 residues. The germline V gene encodes CDR1 MNHEY and CDR2 SVGEGT. CDR3 DNA sequence: TGTGCCAGCAGGGAGGGGGTTCAGCCCCAGCATTTT. Its translation is CASREGVQPQHF.

This clonotype appeared many times. The chain joins TRBV24-1 to TRBJ2-1, with 11 bases that match TRBD1. V lost 2 bases, J lost 6 bases, and 2 bases stayed unmatched. CDR1 and CDR2 from the germline V gene are KGHDR and SFDVKD. The CDR3 contains 15 residues. As DNA, the CDR3 is TGTGCCACCAGTGATTGGACAGGGGGCGGCAATGAGCAGTTCTTC. It is translated as CATSDWTGGGNEQFF.

This clonotype has only a few counts. The rearrangement uses TRBV19 and TRBJ1-1, with D unclear. Germline CDR1 LNHDA, CDR2 SQIVND (reference sequence). V was cut by 7 bases and J by 4 bases, with 16 bases left in between. This CDR3 region has 14 residues. CDR3 DNA: TGTGCCAGTATTTTTGGGAGTCTGAGCACTGAAGCTTTCTTT. Residues: CASIFGSLSTEAFF.

The chain joins TRBV7-2 to TRBJ2-2; perhaps TRBD2 as D (6 bases). In germline, CDR1 is SGHTA, CDR2 FQGNSA. The CDR3 covers 18 residues. The germline V and J ends were trimmed by 4 bases and 5 bases, with 23 bases remaining between them. Here the CDR3 reads CASSSTISSGVTTGELFF. CDR3 bases: TGTGCCAGCAGCTCAACGATTTCGTCGGGAGTAACTACCGGGGAGCTGTTTTTT.

In this sample, this clonotype turned up many times. The V and J genes are TRBV7-2 and TRBJ2-2; no reliable D call. In germline, CDR1 is SGHTA, CDR2 FQGNSA. V was shortened by 0 bases and J by 4 bases, with 9 bases between the two germline ends. The CDR3 runs 15 residues. CDR3 sequence (DNA): TGTGCCAGCAGCTTAGCCAGTACAGCCACCGGGGAGCTGTTTTTT. Encoded protein: CASSLASTATGELFF.

This clonotype was counted many times. The V call is TRBV12-3 or TRBV12-4, the J call TRBJ2-3, with D possibly TRBD2 on 5 matching bases. Trimming cost V 5 bases and J 3 bases, with 18 bases left between them. This CDR3 region has 16 residues. The CDR3 here is CASSLSPGDRTDTQYF. In nucleotides, the CDR3 is TGTGCCAGCAGTCTTTCCCCCGGGGATAGGACAGATACGCAGTATTTT.

The genes are TRBV29-1 and TRBJ1-1; D perhaps matches TRBD1 (5 bases). The CDR3 contains 12 residues. Germline values: CDR1 SQVTM, CDR2 ANQGSEA. V was trimmed by 7 bases and J by 1 base, leaving 10 bases between them. CDR3 protein: CSAHGGNTEAFF. CDR3 nucleotides: TGCAGCGCCCATGGGGGGAACACTGAAGCTTTCTTT.

The chain couples TRBV7-3 to TRBJ2-5; tentative D call: TRBD2 (5 bases). V lost 5 bases and J lost 1, with 20 bases in between. CDR3 length equals 17 residues. Looked up from germline, CDR1 is SGHTA and CDR2 is FQGTGA. This chain's CDR3 is CASSPARLTKLQETQYF. The DNA for the CDR3 is TGTGCCAGCAGCCCCGCCCGACTGACTAAACTCCAAGAGACCCAGTACTTC.

Details on this clonotype: The junction differs from germline at one of its ends, possibly a read error. V is TRBV10-3 and J is TRBJ1-1; no clear D. This CDR3 comprises 13 residues. Germline-derived CDR1 and CDR2 are ENHRY and SYGVKD. For the CDR3, the DNA is TGTGCCAGCAGTTACTCGATTATAGATGAAGCTTTCTTT. Amino acids: CASSYSIIDEAFF.

This clonotype was detected many times. V is TRBV19 and J is TRBJ1-5; no clear D. The CDR3 extends over 13 amino acids. V shed 5 bases and J shed 3 bases, with 8 bases lying between them. Per germline, CDR1 LNHDA and CDR2 SQIVND (reference sequence). The CDR3 DNA reads as TGTGCCAGTAGTCGTCAGCTCAATCAGCCCCAGCATTTT. The encoded protein is CASSRQLNQPQHF. Full variable domain (remainder filled in from reference TRBV19 and TRBJ1-5): DGGITQSPKYLFRKEGQNVTLSCEQNLNHDAMYWYRQDPGQGLRLIYYSQIVNDFQKGDIAEGYSVSREKKESFPLTVTSAQKNPTAFYLCASSRQLNQPQHFGDGTRLSIL.

The DNA of the CDR3 is TGTGCCTGGGGTCCGGGACAGCGAAATGAAAAACTGTTTTTT. This sequence encodes CAWGPGQRNEKLFF. The chain is built from TRBV30 and TRBJ1-4; the match to TRBD1 covers 7 bases. This CDR3 is 14 amino acids long. V shed 5 bases, J shed 5 bases, and the junction held 8 bases outside the gene matches. From germline, CDR1 is GTSNPN and CDR2 SVGIG (reference sequence).

Many counts were recorded for this clonotype. This chain joins TRBV29-1 and TRBJ2-5; D is uncertain. CDR1 SQVTM and CDR2 ANQGSEA come from the germline V gene. CDR3 length: 11 residues. CDR3 DNA sequence: TGCTCCCACCCTTTGGGAGAGACCCAGTACTTC. Its translation is CSHPLGETQYF.

The chain links TRBV19 to TRBJ2-2; 7 bases are a match to TRBD1. CDR1 is LNHDA and CDR2 is SQIVND in the germline V gene (reference sequence). Trimming took 10 bases from V and 2 from J; bases not matched to a gene: 7. The CDR3 runs to 14 residues. CDR3: CATLGQTNTGELFF. The CDR3, as DNA: TGTGCCACCCTGGGACAGACAAACACCGGGGAGCTGTTTTTT.

The sample holds a few counts of this clonotype. The chain carries TRBV6-9 and TRBJ1-4; maybe TRBD1 (5 bases). The CDR3 runs to 18 residues. V was shortened by 3 bases and J by 0 bases, with 17 bases between the two germline ends. Looked up from germline, CDR1 is MNHGY and CDR2 is SVAAGI. The CDR3 is CASSYGQGSATTNEKLFF. The DNA of the CDR3 is TGTGCCAGCAGTTACGGACAAGGCTCAGCAACAACTAATGAAAAACTGTTTTTT.

The chain has TRBV7-9 and TRBJ2-1, with 12 positions matching TRBD2. The CDR3 length is 13 residues. Germline lookup yields CDR1 SEHNR and CDR2 FQNEAQ (reference sequence). The J segment lost 15 bases and the V segment lost 5 bases, leaving 8 bases of the junction unmatched. CDR3 loop: CASSLPTSGRPFF. The CDR3 DNA sequence: TGTGCCAGCAGCCTACCGACTAGCGGGAGACCGTTCTTC.

There are many counts of this clonotype. V gene TRBV6-5 combines with J gene TRBJ2-7; 10 positions agree with TRBD1. Germline values: CDR1 MNHEY, CDR2 SVGAGI. The V and J ends lost 2 bases and 1 base, in that order; junction bases with no gene match: 5. CDR3 length: 16 amino acids. CDR3 coding DNA: TGTGCCAGCAGTTACAAACGGACAGGGGGGTCCTACGAGCAGTACTTC. Translating it yields CASSYKRTGGSYEQYF.

In its sample, this clonotype was seen many times. This chain links TRBV29-1 with TRBJ1-1; D is uncertain. CDR1 and CDR2 from the germline V gene are SQVTM and ANQGSEA. The ends were cut back, 6 bases at V and 2 bases at J, with 10 bases in the middle. This CDR3 is 12 amino acids long. Here the CDR3 DNA reads TGCAGCGTGCAACCCCAAAACACTGAAGCTTTCTTT. Protein: CSVQPQNTEAFF. The variable domain in full, completed from reference TRBV29-1 and TRBJ1-1, reads SAVISQKPSRDICQRGTSLTIQCQVDSQVTMMFWYRQQPGQSLTLIATANQGSEATYESGFVIDKFPISRPNLTFSTLTVSNMSPEDSSIYLCSVQPQNTEAFFGQGTRLTVV.

This clonotype was counted at least ten times. The chain joins TRBV12-3 or TRBV12-4 to TRBJ1-2, with D possibly matching TRBD1 (6 bases). The V and J ends lost 3 bases and 2 bases respectively, with 7 bases between them. CDR3 length: 13 residues. The CDR3 spells CASSFQGNYGYTF. CDR3 DNA sequence: TGTGCCAGCAGTTTTCAGGGGAACTATGGCTACACCTTC.

The chain has TRBV18 and TRBJ1-2; D possibly corresponds to TRBD1 (5 bases). CDR3 size: 15 residues. CDR1 KGHSH and CDR2 LQKENI come from the germline V gene. The V end was cut by 2 bases, the J end by 2 bases, with 12 bases between. The CDR3 DNA reads as TGTGCCAGCTCACCAGGCGTGCAGGGCAACTATGGCTACACCTTC. It codes for CASSPGVQGNYGYTF.

This clonotype was observed at least ten times. The gene calls are TRBV29-1 and TRBJ2-5, with 8 bases lining up with TRBD1. The germline gives CDR1 SQVTM, CDR2 ANQGSEA. The ends lost 6 bases at V and 1 base at J; junction bases unmatched: 4. The CDR3 spans 13 residues. CDR3 sequence reads: CSVTGGSQETQYF. CDR3 DNA sequence: TGCAGCGTAACAGGGGGAAGCCAAGAGACCCAGTACTTC.

This clonotype came up many times. This rearrangement joins TRBV7-9 to TRBJ2-7; 8 bases align to TRBD1. V shed 4 bases, J shed 5 bases, and the junction held 7 bases outside the gene matches. This CDR3 is built from 14 residues. Germline loops: CDR1 SEHNR, CDR2 FQNEAQ (reference sequence). The CDR3 DNA is TGTGCCAGCAGCTACCAAATGACAGGGGACGAGCAGTACTTC. Translated, it gives CASSYQMTGDEQYF.

The chain links TRBV5-1 to TRBJ1-2, with a tentative D call TRBD1 (6 bases). CDR3 size: 15 residues. Germline CDR1 reads SGHRS; CDR2 reads YFSETQ. The V and J ends lost 3 bases and 0 bases respectively, with 12 bases between them. The CDR3 nucleotides read TGCGCCAGCAGCTCACGCCGGGACACTAACTATGGCTACACCTTC. As protein: CASSSRRDTNYGYTF. Combining the CDR3 with reference TRBV5-1 and TRBJ1-2 gives the whole variable domain KAGVTQTPRYLIKTRGQQVTLSCSPISGHRSVSWYQQTPGQGLQFLFEYFSETQRNKGNFPGRFSGRQFSNSRSEMNVSTLELGDSALYLCASSSRRDTNYGYTFGSGTRLTVV.

This clonotype has ten or more counts. The chain carries TRBV27 and TRBJ1-1; D perhaps matches TRBD1 (5 bases). Germline CDR1 MNHEY, CDR2 SMNVEV (reference sequence). V was trimmed by 9 bases and J by 4 bases, leaving 18 bases between them. This CDR3 has 14 residues. CDR3 loop: CASRNGGSGTEAFF. The DNA of the CDR3 is TGTGCCAGTAGGAATGGGGGGAGTGGCACTGAAGCTTTCTTT.

At least ten counts were recorded for this clonotype. V usage is TRBV28 and J usage is TRBJ1-2; 8 bases agree with TRBD1. Unmatched junction bases numbered 11, after V lost 8 bases and J lost 6 bases. The CDR3 contains 14 residues. Germline assignment: CDR1 MDHEN and CDR2 SYDVKM. DNA of the CDR3: TGTGCCAGCTTCACAGGGGGAGGGGTGGATGGCTACACCTTC. The encoded protein is CASFTGGGVDGYTF.

The V call is TRBV7-9, the J call TRBJ1-6; perhaps TRBD1 as D (5 bases). V lost 2 bases, J lost 10 bases, and 15 bases lay in between. CDR1 and CDR2 (germline): SEHNR, FQNEAQ (reference sequence). This CDR3 comprises 15 residues. The DNA of the CDR3 is TGTGCCAGCAGCTTAAGTGCGGGGGAAGGATCACCCCTCCACTTT. It is translated as CASSLSAGEGSPLHF.

For this clonotype: Lacking the conserved final phenylalanine or tryptophan, this CDR3 likely reflects a read error. The chain recombines TRBV28 with TRBJ1-2; D is possibly TRBD1 (6 bases). The length of the CDR3 is 14 residues. The germline V and J ends were trimmed by 7 bases and 5 bases, with 17 bases remaining between them. CDR1 is MDHEN and CDR2 is SYDVKM in the germline V gene. DNA of the CDR3: TGTGCCAGCACCCTCTACAGGGAGGGGTATGGCTACACCATC. Amino acids: CASTLYREGYGYTI.

This clonotype appeared many times. The rearrangement links TRBV12-3 or TRBV12-4 to TRBJ2-2; maybe TRBD2 (5 bases). The CDR3 sequence is 13 residues long. With 8 bases removed from V and 2 bases from J, the gap between germline ends came to 9 bases. The chain's CDR3 is CASLEGNTGELFF. The CDR3 bases are TGTGCCAGCCTCGAGGGAAACACCGGGGAGCTGTTTTTT.

The chain links TRBV28 to TRBJ2-5, with D perhaps TRBD2 (5 bases). The CDR3 is made up of 16 amino acids. The V end was cut by 1 base, the J end by 5 bases, with 17 bases between. CDR1 and CDR2 from the germline V gene are MDHEN and SYDVKM. Written as DNA, the CDR3 is TGTGCCAGCAGTTTATTGTCTGACGGGATGGGCGAGACCCAGTACTTC. Translated: CASSLLSDGMGETQYF.

This clonotype was detected ten times or more. The V gene is TRBV20-1, the J gene TRBJ1-2; 9 bases are shared with TRBD1. The V gene end was trimmed by 2 bases and the J gene end by 8 bases; junction bases not matched to a gene: 9. This CDR3 has 14 amino acids. Looked up from germline, CDR1 is DFQATT and CDR2 is SNEGSKA (reference sequence). In nucleotides, the CDR3 is TGCAGTGCTAGACCCAATGGACAGGGGAAAGGCTACACCTTC. It specifies CSARPNGQGKGYTF.

This clonotype was seen at least ten times. The J gene is TRBJ2-3, the V gene TRBV29-1; no firm D call. Germline CDR1 is SQVTM and CDR2 is ANQGSEA. The V end lost 8 bases, the J end lost 6 bases, and 18 bases lay between the germline ends. The CDR3 is 13 amino acids. The chain's CDR3 is CSSDLGVDDTQYF. In nucleotides, the CDR3 is TGCAGCTCGGATCTGGGTGTGGACGATACGCAGTATTTT.